The T cell receptor (beta chain) under discussion was sequenced for a study of T-cell reconstitution after alpha-beta-depleted transplantation in children. The CDR3 consists of 15 residues. The V end lost 1 base, the J end lost 7 bases, and 14 bases lay between the germline ends. CDR1 is SGHTA and CDR2 is FQGNSA in the germline V gene. Study observations and caveats: T-cell counts and diversity were attributed mostly to newly produced T cells one year after transplant.

This clonotype has only a few counts. What it recognizes is unknown. Researchers prepared the TCRbeta library using unique molecular identifiers, the study reports. One entry per CDR3 protein results from TCRdb running MiXCR on the PCR reads. The sample lists 780,000 or so distinct CDR3 sequences; about 15% were seen once. This chain links TRBV7-2 with TRBJ1-5, with D tentatively TRBD1 (6 bases). The starting material was PBMCs, mostly from graft donor cells, obtained 360 days after TCRalphabeta/CD19-depleted stem cell transplant. The TCR comes from a male patient younger than 18 who had a stem cell transplant for acute lymphoblastic leukemia, so the T cells may come from the graft donor. The CDR3: CASSLGAGARQPQHF. DNA of the CDR3: TGTGCCAGCAGCTTAGGAGCGGGGGCGAGGCAGCCCCAGCATTTT.